These T cell receptor beta chains were read from a single sample in a study of cytomegalovirus exposure and HLA in healthy donors. Here immunoSEQ multiplex PCR was the method, and the copy in TCRdb shows in-frame clones only, minus some. The table records approximately 95,000 clones, about 76% of them present only once. Sequencing was carried out using PBMCs. Receptor source: a woman aged 70-85 years in good health and CMV-seropositive. Both conserved end residues are part of each CDR3. Fields, in order: D gene, clone size, V gene, J gene, CDR3 DNA, CDR3 protein. A D gene is named only where the DNA matches it firmly. The listing skips clone size in some rows; elsewhere it reads once, few, many or a size class.

d_gene: TRBD2
abundance: -
v_gene: TRBV13
j_gene: TRBJ2-5
CDR3nt: TGTGCCAGCAGCCTTAGCGGGATAGAGACCCAGTACTTC
CDR3aa: CASSLSGIETQYF

d_gene: -
abundance: -
v_gene: TRBV7-9
j_gene: TRBJ1-1
CDR3nt: TGTGCCAGCAGCCCCATCAGGGGTGGCACTGAAGCTTTCTTT
CDR3aa: CASSPIRGGTEAFF

d_gene: TRBD2
abundance: -
v_gene: TRBV5-6
j_gene: TRBJ2-5
CDR3nt: TGTGCCAGCAGCTTGCAACTAGCGGGACGGGAACAAGAGACCCAGTACTTC
CDR3aa: CASSLQLAGREQETQYF

d_gene: -
abundance: -
v_gene: TRBV30
j_gene: TRBJ1-4
CDR3nt: TGTGCCTGGAGTCGTGAAAAACTGTTTTTT
CDR3aa: CAWSREKLFF

d_gene: -
abundance: -
v_gene: TRBV7-2
j_gene: TRBJ2-4
CDR3nt: TGTGCCAGCAGCTTAGGTCCGGGGGAAGACAAAAACATTCAGTACTTC
CDR3aa: CASSLGPGEDKNIQYF

d_gene: -
abundance: -
v_gene: TRBV30
j_gene: TRBJ1-2
CDR3nt: TGTGCCTGGACTCCGCTGACAGTATCTAACTATGGCTACACCTTC
CDR3aa: CAWTPLTVSNYGYTF

d_gene: TRBD2
abundance: -
v_gene: TRBV19
j_gene: TRBJ2-1
CDR3nt: TGTGCCAGTAGTATGCTAGCGGGAGTGGCCTACAATGAGCAGTTCTTC
CDR3aa: CASSMLAGVAYNEQFF

d_gene: TRBD2
abundance: -
v_gene: TRBV9
j_gene: TRBJ2-7
CDR3nt: TGTGCCAGCAGCGTCGGACTAGCGGGAAGCTACGAGCAGTACTTC
CDR3aa: CASSVGLAGSYEQYF

d_gene: -
abundance: -
v_gene: TRBV21-1
j_gene: TRBJ2-6
CDR3nt: TGTGCCAGCGGGAGGGCAGGGGGCCTCTCTGGGGCCAACGTCCTGACTTTC
CDR3aa: CASGRAGGLSGANVLTF

d_gene: -
abundance: -
v_gene: TRBV6-1
j_gene: TRBJ1-1
CDR3nt: TGTGCCAGCAGATACCTTAACACCATGAACACTGAAGCTTTCTTT
CDR3aa: CASRYLNTMNTEAFF

d_gene: TRBD2
abundance: -
v_gene: TRBV7-9
j_gene: TRBJ2-7
CDR3nt: TGTGCCAGCAGCTCTACGGGGGGTTCTCCCGAGCAGTACTTC
CDR3aa: CASSSTGGSPEQYF

d_gene: -
abundance: -
v_gene: TRBV19
j_gene: TRBJ2-1
CDR3nt: TGTGCCAGTAGTAAGAGCGCCCAACCCTTATACAATGAGCAGTTCTTC
CDR3aa: CASSKSAQPLYNEQFF

d_gene: TRBD2
abundance: -
v_gene: TRBV5-1
j_gene: TRBJ2-5
CDR3nt: TGCGCCAGCAGATCCGGGACTAGCGGAACGCAAGAGACCCAGTACTTC
CDR3aa: CASRSGTSGTQETQYF

d_gene: -
abundance: -
v_gene: TRBV27
j_gene: TRBJ2-7
CDR3nt: TGTGCCAGCAGTAACCTAGGAGGGTACGAGCAGTACTTC
CDR3aa: CASSNLGGYEQYF

d_gene: -
abundance: -
v_gene: TRBV9
j_gene: TRBJ2-5
CDR3nt: TGTGCCAGCACCCGTCGGGGTAGCTTAGAAGAGACCCAGTACTTC
CDR3aa: CASTRRGSLEETQYF

d_gene: TRBD2
abundance: -
v_gene: TRBV6-6
j_gene: TRBJ2-7
CDR3nt: TGTGCCAGCACTACCCGACTAGCGGGAACCTACGAGCAGTACTTC
CDR3aa: CASTTRLAGTYEQYF

d_gene: -
abundance: -
v_gene: TRBV27
j_gene: TRBJ2-3
CDR3nt: TGTGCCAGCACAAGGGGCGGCCCCACAGATACGCAGTATTTT
CDR3aa: CASTRGGPTDTQYF

d_gene: TRBD2
abundance: once
v_gene: TRBV7-3
j_gene: TRBJ2-2
CDR3nt: TGTGCCAGCAGCTTAAACGGGAGGGCCGACACCGGGGAGCTGTTTTTT
CDR3aa: CASSLNGRADTGELFF

d_gene: -
abundance: -
v_gene: TRBV18
j_gene: TRBJ2-5
CDR3nt: TGTGCCAGCTCACCACCGGCCGGGGAGACCCAGTACTTC
CDR3aa: CASSPPAGETQYF

d_gene: TRBD1
abundance: -
v_gene: TRBV11-2
j_gene: TRBJ2-1
CDR3nt: TGTGCCAGCAGCTTAGGACAGGGGCCGGGGAATGAGCAGTTCTTC
CDR3aa: CASSLGQGPGNEQFF

d_gene: TRBD2
abundance: -
v_gene: TRBV28
j_gene: TRBJ2-1
CDR3nt: TGTGCCAGCAGTTTTGGGTCTAGCGGTATGTACAATGAGCAGTTCTTC
CDR3aa: CASSFGSSGMYNEQFF

d_gene: TRBD1
abundance: once
v_gene: TRBV5-4
j_gene: TRBJ2-1
CDR3nt: TGTGCCAGCAGCTCCAAACAGGGGGTGGGTAATGAGCAGTTCTTC
CDR3aa: CASSSKQGVGNEQFF

d_gene: TRBD1
abundance: -
v_gene: TRBV27
j_gene: TRBJ2-5
CDR3nt: TGTGCCAGCGGGGAGACAGGGATTAAGCAGACCCAGTACTTC
CDR3aa: CASGETGIKQTQYF

d_gene: TRBD2
abundance: -
v_gene: TRBV6-1
j_gene: TRBJ2-2
CDR3nt: TGTGCCAGCAGTGGGACCTCCTGGACTAGCGGGAGTCGGATGACCGGGGAGCTGTTTTTT
CDR3aa: CASSGTSWTSGSRMTGELFF

d_gene: -
abundance: -
v_gene: TRBV7-2
j_gene: TRBJ2-1
CDR3nt: TGTGCCAGCAGCGTAGGGCCGGGTGAGCAGTTCTTC
CDR3aa: CASSVGPGEQFF

d_gene: -
abundance: -
v_gene: TRBV28
j_gene: TRBJ2-6
CDR3nt: TGTGCCAGTCGAATTAGTGGGAGCTCTGGGGCCAACGTCCTGACTTTC
CDR3aa: CASRISGSSGANVLTF

d_gene: -
abundance: -
v_gene: TRBV11-2
j_gene: TRBJ1-2
CDR3nt: TGTGCCAGCAGCGAAGACGCGACAGACTATGGCTACACCTTC
CDR3aa: CASSEDATDYGYTF

d_gene: -
abundance: -
v_gene: TRBV4-3
j_gene: TRBJ1-1
CDR3nt: TGCGCCAGCAGCCATCCCGTCCGCAGGGGTTGGGCTGAAGCTTTCTTT
CDR3aa: CASSHPVRRGWAEAFF

d_gene: -
abundance: -
v_gene: TRBV4-1
j_gene: TRBJ1-5
CDR3nt: TGCGCCAGCAGCCGAGGAGGGGCGGAGCCCCAGCATTTT
CDR3aa: CASSRGGAEPQHF

d_gene: TRBD1
abundance: -
v_gene: TRBV2
j_gene: TRBJ1-1
CDR3nt: TGTGCCAGCAGTTCTCAACAGGGGGTGGGCACTGAAGCTTTCTTT
CDR3aa: CASSSQQGVGTEAFF

d_gene: -
abundance: -
v_gene: TRBV7-9
j_gene: TRBJ2-1
CDR3nt: TGTGCCAGCAGGACAGGCTACAATGAGCAGTTCTTC
CDR3aa: CASRTGYNEQFF

d_gene: -
abundance: -
v_gene: TRBV11-2
j_gene: TRBJ2-2
CDR3nt: TGTGCCAGCAGCTACCTACAGACGTATGGGAACACCGGGGAGCTGTTTTTT
CDR3aa: CASSYLQTYGNTGELFF

d_gene: -
abundance: -
v_gene: TRBV6-5
j_gene: TRBJ2-1
CDR3nt: TGTGCCAGCAGACGCGGACAAAACACTTACAATGAGCAGTTCTTC
CDR3aa: CASRRGQNTYNEQFF

d_gene: -
abundance: many
v_gene: TRBV12-2
j_gene: TRBJ2-7
CDR3nt: TGTGCAAGTCGCTTTCCGTTTTACTGGAGGGTTGTTTACGAGCAGTACTTC
CDR3aa: CASRFPFYWRVVYEQYF

d_gene: -
abundance: -
v_gene: TRBV5-1
j_gene: TRBJ2-7
CDR3nt: TGCGCCAGCAGCTTGGGAGCGAGTGAGCAGTACTTC
CDR3aa: CASSLGASEQYF

d_gene: TRBD2
abundance: -
v_gene: TRBV7-2
j_gene: TRBJ2-1
CDR3nt: TGTGCCAGCAGCTTGGGGACTAGGACTGAGCAGTTCTTC
CDR3aa: CASSLGTRTEQFF

d_gene: -
abundance: -
v_gene: TRBV6-1
j_gene: TRBJ2-7
CDR3nt: TGTGCCAGCAGTGGGGAGCGCTCCTACGAGCAGTACTTC
CDR3aa: CASSGERSYEQYF

d_gene: -
abundance: few
v_gene: TRBV7-2
j_gene: TRBJ1-3
CDR3nt: TGTGCCAGCAGCCGCCCCGGGGAGCCCTATGGAAACACCATATATTTT
CDR3aa: CASSRPGEPYGNTIYF

d_gene: TRBD2
abundance: -
v_gene: TRBV11-2
j_gene: TRBJ2-7
CDR3nt: TGTGCCAGCAGCTCTGGGACTAGCGGCTGGTACGAGCAGTACTTC
CDR3aa: CASSSGTSGWYEQYF

d_gene: -
abundance: -
v_gene: TRBV7-2
j_gene: TRBJ2-7
CDR3nt: TGTGCCAGCAGCTTAAGATACGACAGATACGAGCAGTACTTC
CDR3aa: CASSLRYDRYEQYF

d_gene: TRBD1
abundance: -
v_gene: TRBV12-5
j_gene: TRBJ2-7
CDR3nt: TGTGCTAGTGGTTCCTACAGGGGTAGTTACGAGCAGTACTTC
CDR3aa: CASGSYRGSYEQYF

d_gene: -
abundance: -
v_gene: TRBV29-1
j_gene: TRBJ1-1
CDR3nt: TGCAGCGCTACCCAGAGGTTGCAGACTGAAGCTTTCTTT
CDR3aa: CSATQRLQTEAFF

d_gene: -
abundance: -
v_gene: TRBV5-6
j_gene: TRBJ1-3
CDR3nt: TGTGCCAGCAGCTTGGTAGAAACTGGAAACACCATATATTTT
CDR3aa: CASSLVETGNTIYF

d_gene: TRBD1
abundance: -
v_gene: TRBV19
j_gene: TRBJ2-3
CDR3nt: TGTGCCAGTAGTACCCGGGACAGGGGTGCAGATACGCAGTATTTT
CDR3aa: CASSTRDRGADTQYF

d_gene: -
abundance: -
v_gene: TRBV12-5
j_gene: TRBJ2-3
CDR3nt: TGTGCTAGTGGTTTGGTAGGAGGGTCTTCACAGTATTTT
CDR3aa: CASGLVGGSSQYF

d_gene: -
abundance: -
v_gene: TRBV6-4
j_gene: TRBJ1-5
CDR3nt: TGTGCCAGCAGTGACTCAGGGGGCAATCAGCCCCAGCATTTT
CDR3aa: CASSDSGGNQPQHF

d_gene: TRBD2
abundance: -
v_gene: TRBV14
j_gene: TRBJ2-7
CDR3nt: TGTGCCAGCAGCCACGGGACTAGCGGATTCTACGAGCAGTACTTC
CDR3aa: CASSHGTSGFYEQYF

d_gene: TRBD2
abundance: -
v_gene: TRBV28
j_gene: TRBJ2-7
CDR3nt: TGTGCCAGCAGTGGTATTAGCGGGAGGGCCGAAGAGCAGTACTTC
CDR3aa: CASSGISGRAEEQYF